The 2 T cell receptor beta chains reported below all come from one sample, sequenced in a study of blood T cells in healthy people across ages. PCR was performed a second time for roughly 7 to 12 cycles using a sample-barcoded 5' primer and a J-beta primer mix. One entry per CDR3 protein results from TCRdb running MiXCR on the 5' RACE reads. The data contain 500,000 to 700,000 distinct CDR3 sequences, approximately 30% of them singletons. Sequencing was carried out using blood. The receptors stem from a woman of 80 years or more in good health.

This CDR3 reads CASSSGTGSLYEQYF. The CDR3 DNA follows: TGTGCCAGCAGTTCCGGGACAGGTTCGCTCTACGAGCAGTACTTC. V gene TRBV28 combines with J gene TRBJ2-7, with TRBD1 matching over 8 bases. The J segment lost 3 bases and the V segment lost 4 bases, leaving 8 bases of the junction unmatched. The CDR3 is made up of 15 amino acids. CDR1 is MDHEN, CDR2 SYDVKM, per germline.

This clonotype was picked up many times. This rearrangement joins TRBV20-1 to TRBJ2-7; D may be TRBD2 (5 bases). V was pared by 0 bases and J by 3 bases, with 18 bases between. Germline V gives CDR1 DFQATT, CDR2 SNEGSKA (reference sequence). This CDR3 contains 16 residues. CDR3 protein: CSARDFGQLVGYEQYF. CDR3 in DNA: TGCAGTGCTAGAGATTTCGGGCAACTAGTCGGCTACGAGCAGTACTTC.